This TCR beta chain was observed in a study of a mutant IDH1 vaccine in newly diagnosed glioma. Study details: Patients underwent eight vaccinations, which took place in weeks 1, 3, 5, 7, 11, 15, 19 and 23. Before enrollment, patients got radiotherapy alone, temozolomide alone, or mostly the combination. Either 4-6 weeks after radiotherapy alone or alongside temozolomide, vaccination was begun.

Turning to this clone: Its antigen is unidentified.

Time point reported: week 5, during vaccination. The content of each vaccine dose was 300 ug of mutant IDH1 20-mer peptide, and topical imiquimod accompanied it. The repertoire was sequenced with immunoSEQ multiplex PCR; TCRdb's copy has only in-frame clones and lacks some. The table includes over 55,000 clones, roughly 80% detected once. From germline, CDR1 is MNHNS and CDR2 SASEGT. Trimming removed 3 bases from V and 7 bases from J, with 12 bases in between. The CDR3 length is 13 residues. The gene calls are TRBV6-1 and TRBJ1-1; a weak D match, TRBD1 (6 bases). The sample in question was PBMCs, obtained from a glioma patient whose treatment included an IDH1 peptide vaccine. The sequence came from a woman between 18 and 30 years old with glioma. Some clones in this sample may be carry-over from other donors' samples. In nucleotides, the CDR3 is TGTGCCAGCAGTGACCCGACAGGCAGTGAAGCTTTCTTT. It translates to CASSDPTGSEAFF.